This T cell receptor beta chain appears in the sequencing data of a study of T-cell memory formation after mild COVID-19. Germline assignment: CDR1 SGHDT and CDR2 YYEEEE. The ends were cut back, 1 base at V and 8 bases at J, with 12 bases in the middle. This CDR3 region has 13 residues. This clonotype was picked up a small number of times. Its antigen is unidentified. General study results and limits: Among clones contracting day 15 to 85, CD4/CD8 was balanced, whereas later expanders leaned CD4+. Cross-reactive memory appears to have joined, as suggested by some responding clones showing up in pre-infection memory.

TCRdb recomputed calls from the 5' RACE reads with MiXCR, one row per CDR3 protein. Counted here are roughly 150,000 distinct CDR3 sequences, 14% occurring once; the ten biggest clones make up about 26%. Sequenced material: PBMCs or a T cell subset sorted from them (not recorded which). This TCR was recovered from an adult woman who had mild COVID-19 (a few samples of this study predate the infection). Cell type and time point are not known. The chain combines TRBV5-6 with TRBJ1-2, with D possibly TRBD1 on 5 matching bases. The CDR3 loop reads CASSLMRGRGYTF. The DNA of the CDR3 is TGTGCCAGCAGCTTGATGAGGGGTCGAGGCTACACCTTC.